Listed here are 31 T cell receptor beta chains from one sample, sequenced in a study of control samples from healthy donors and cancer patients. Sequencing used immunoSEQ multiplex PCR; TCRdb keeps in-frame clones, though not all of them. Counted here are 120,000 to 150,000 clones, 90% to 95% occurring once; the ten biggest clones make up around 14%. The sample taken for sequencing was blood. The origin of the receptors is a man aged 40-49 years in good health.

This clone showed up just once. The chain is built from TRBV13 and TRBJ1-5, with D hard to call. The V gene lost 0 bases and the J gene lost 6 bases, with 3 bases spanning the gap. The germline CDR1 and CDR2 sequences are PRHDT and FYEKMQ (reference sequence). This CDR3 has 12 residues. The CDR3 DNA reads as TGTGCCAGCAGCTTAGGAACTCAGCCCCAGCATTTT. It yields the protein CASSLGTQPQHF.

The chain is built from TRBV5-4 and TRBJ2-1; no reliable D call. Trimming removed 5 bases at V and 6 bases at J, with 6 bases between. CDR3 length equals 11 residues. Germline assignment: CDR1 SGHNT and CDR2 YYREEE (reference sequence). The DNA of the CDR3 is TGTGCCAGCAGTATAGCCAATGAGCAGTTCTTC. It specifies CASSIANEQFF.

The rearrangement joins TRBV27 to TRBJ1-2; TRBD1 might be the D (5 bases). Trimming took 3 bases from V and 7 from J, leaving 15 bases between them. From germline, CDR1 is MNHEY and CDR2 SMNVEV (reference sequence). The CDR3 consists of 14 residues. The CDR3 DNA reads TGTGCCAGCAGTTTTAGGGGTGGAATCGCTGGCTACACCTTC. It yields the protein CASSFRGGIAGYTF.

The V and J genes are TRBV19 and TRBJ1-2, with 7 bases identical to TRBD1. Germline lookup yields CDR1 LNHDA and CDR2 SQIVND (reference sequence). The CDR3 covers 15 residues. V lost 6 bases, J lost 4 bases, and 11 bases stayed unmatched. CDR3 sequence (DNA): TGTGCCAGTAGCTCGAGGGACAGCCGACCCTATGGCTACACCTTC. It encodes CASSSRDSRPYGYTF. The full variable domain, completed using reference TRBV19 and TRBJ1-2, is DGGITQSPKYLFRKEGQNVTLSCEQNLNHDAMYWYRQDPGQGLRLIYYSQIVNDFQKGDIAEGYSVSREKKESFPLTVTSAQKNPTAFYLCASSSRDSRPYGYTFGSGTRLTVV.

This clone was seen once. This chain connects TRBV9 to TRBJ1-1; no clear D gene. There are 13 residues in the CDR3. CDR1 is SGDLS, CDR2 YYNGEE, per germline. V was clipped by 3 bases and J by 1 base, with 7 bases between them. CDR3 amino acids: CASSADKNTEAFF. The CDR3 DNA follows: TGTGCCAGCAGCGCAGACAAGAACACTGAAGCTTTCTTT.

The chain employs TRBV6-5 and TRBJ1-5; D uncertain. In germline, CDR1 is MNHEY, CDR2 SVGAGI. V was shortened by 5 bases and J by 0 bases, with 8 bases between the two germline ends. The CDR3 extends over 14 amino acids. CDR3 nucleotide sequence: TGTGCCAGCAGTCCTGCCCTTAGCAATCAGCCCCAGCATTTT. Its protein product is CASSPALSNQPQHF.

This chain uses TRBV6-5 with TRBJ1-4; D perhaps matches TRBD1 (6 bases). This CDR3 region has 15 residues. Trimming pared 2 bases from V and 7 bases from J, leaving 14 bases between. Germline CDR1 is MNHEY and CDR2 is SVGAGI. The DNA of the CDR3 is TGTGCCAGCAGTTACCGGCGGGGGGCAGGTGAAAAACTGTTTTTT. Its protein is CASSYRRGAGEKLFF.

The table lists this clone with a count of one. The chain employs TRBV7-2 and TRBJ1-2, with a tentative D call TRBD1 (6 bases). V was trimmed by 2 bases and J by 5 bases, leaving 9 bases between them. CDR1 is SGHTA and CDR2 is FQGNSA in the germline V gene. This CDR3 has 13 residues. As DNA, the CDR3 is TGTGCCAGCAGCTTAACCACAGGGTATGGCTACACCTTC. This translates into CASSLTTGYGYTF.

J is TRBJ1-2 and V is TRBV6-5, with D perhaps matching TRBD1 (5 bases). Trimming pared 2 bases from V and 11 bases from J, leaving 9 bases between. Per germline, CDR1 MNHEY and CDR2 SVGAGI. The CDR3 has 11 amino acids. This CDR3 is CASSYQGKYTF. In DNA form, the CDR3 reads TGTGCCAGCAGTTACCAGGGAAAGTACACCTTC.

This clone was detected only once. In DNA form, the CDR3 reads TGCGCCAGCAGCTTCGGACAGGGCTATGGCTACACCTTC. Translating gives CASSFGQGYGYTF. This chain connects TRBV5-1 to TRBJ1-2; TRBD1 aligns across 8 bases. Per germline, CDR1 SGHRS and CDR2 YFSETQ. The CDR3 contains 13 residues. With 2 bases clipped from V and 4 bases from J, the junction kept 1 base outside the gene matches.

The chain has TRBV13 and TRBJ2-1, with unresolved D. The CDR3 is 14 residues long. Germline CDR1 and CDR2: PRHDT and FYEKMQ (reference sequence). V lost 0 bases and J lost 6, with 9 bases in between. This CDR3 reads CASSLGAGFNEQFF. CDR3 in DNA: TGTGCCAGCAGCTTAGGCGCTGGTTTCAATGAGCAGTTCTTC.

This chain joins TRBV30 and TRBJ2-7; possible D gene TRBD1, 6 bases. Germline CDR1 and CDR2: GTSNPN and SVGIG (reference sequence). The germline V and J ends were trimmed by 6 bases and 2 bases, with 20 bases remaining between them. The CDR3 loop spans 15 amino acids. This CDR3 is CACRDGRQAAYEQYF. The CDR3 DNA is TGTGCCTGCCGAGATGGAAGACAGGCCGCCTACGAGCAGTACTTC.

This chain connects TRBV2 to TRBJ1-4, with D unresolved. The CDR3 covers 17 residues. Deletions cut 6 bases from V and 2 bases from J, with 19 bases between. Germline-derived CDR1 and CDR2 are SNHLY and FYNNEI. The CDR3 DNA reads TGTGCCAGCAGGCCCAGAGGAGGAGTTGGGACTAATGAAAAACTGTTTTTT. Translation gives CASRPRGGVGTNEKLFF.

The rearrangement uses TRBV29-1 and TRBJ1-2; D gene uncertain. CDR1 and CDR2 (germline): SQVTM, ANQGSEA. V was shortened by 2 bases and J by 4 bases, with 14 bases between the two germline ends. The CDR3 runs 14 residues. This chain's CDR3 is CSVENPRTGYGYTF. For the CDR3, the DNA is TGCAGCGTTGAAAATCCCAGGACCGGCTATGGCTACACCTTC.

V and J are TRBV12-3 or TRBV12-4 and TRBJ1-2; D is undetermined. V lost 5 bases and J 8 bases, leaving 15 bases between the germline ends. The CDR3 runs to 13 residues. CDR3 sequence reads: CASSPIGFWGYTF. The CDR3 nucleotides are TGTGCCAGCAGTCCCATAGGGTTCTGGGGCTACACCTTC.

The CDR3 DNA reads TGTGCCAGCAGCTTTAGCCACCTTCGGGGCTCCTACAATGAGCAGTTCTTC. It is translated as CASSFSHLRGSYNEQFF. The chain has TRBV11-2 and TRBJ2-1, with a tentative D call TRBD2 (5 bases). CDR1 is SGHAT, CDR2 FQNNGV, per germline. Trimming took 3 bases from V and 0 from J, leaving 15 bases between them. This CDR3 spans 17 amino acids.

This clone was observed at least ten times. The chain has TRBV28 and TRBJ1-5; 9 nucleotides align to TRBD1. V trimming: 11 bases; J trimming: 0 bases; junction bases outside the gene matches: 14. The CDR3 is 17 residues long. CDR1 and CDR2 (germline): MDHEN, SYDVKM. The CDR3 bases are TGTGCCTGGGGGACAGGGCCCCCTTTTGATAGCAATCAGCCCCAGCATTTT. Translated: CAWGTGPPFDSNQPQHF. Based on the CDR3 plus reference TRBV28 and TRBJ1-5, the full variable domain is DVKVTQSSRYLVKRTGEKVFLECVQDMDHENMFWYRQDPGLGLRLIYFSYDVKMKEKGDIPEGYSVSREKKERFSLILESASTNQTSMYLCAWGTGPPFDSNQPQHFGDGTRLSIL.

The V call is TRBV2, the J call TRBJ2-5; TRBD1 is a possible D gene (5 bases). The CDR3 sequence is 14 residues long. In germline, CDR1 is SNHLY, CDR2 FYNNEI. V was clipped by 3 bases and J by 3 bases, with 11 bases between them. The CDR3 sequence is CASSDPTEKETQYF. CDR3 in DNA: TGTGCCAGCAGTGACCCGACAGAGAAAGAGACCCAGTACTTC.

The DNA of the CDR3 is TGTGCCAGCAGCTTCGGGACAGTTGGCGGGGAGCTGTTTTTT. Its translation is CASSFGTVGGELFF. The genes are TRBV7-9 and TRBJ2-2; 7 nucleotides agree with TRBD1. The V segment lost 3 bases and the J segment 7 bases; nucleotides outside the gene matches: 5. The CDR3 is 14 residues long. The germline gives CDR1 SEHNR, CDR2 FQNEAQ (reference sequence).

V gene TRBV6-6 combines with J gene TRBJ1-2; D gene uncertain. CDR1 is MNHNY and CDR2 is SVGAGI in the germline V gene (reference sequence). CDR3 size: 15 residues. Deletions cut 4 bases from V and 0 bases from J, with 12 bases between. The CDR3 DNA sequence: TGTGCCAGCAGTTCAATAACGGAAGCTAACTATGGCTACACCTTC. Translated, it gives CASSSITEANYGYTF.

This clone has only one observation. V is TRBV15 and J is TRBJ1-6; D may be TRBD1 (5 bases). CDR3 length: 16 amino acids. V was cut by 0 bases and J by 6 bases, with 12 bases left in between. The V gene's germline CDR1 is LNHNV and CDR2 YYDKDF (reference sequence). This CDR3 reads CATSRDLQGLNSPLHF. DNA of the CDR3: TGTGCCACCAGCAGAGATCTCCAGGGCCTTAATTCACCCCTCCACTTT. Filled out from reference TRBV15 and TRBJ1-6, the complete variable domain reads DAMVIQNPRYQVTQFGKPVTLSCSQTLNHNVMYWYQQKSSQAPKLLFHYYDKDFNNEADTPDNFQSRRPNTSFCFLDIRSPGLGDTAMYLCATSRDLQGLNSPLHFGNGTRLTVT.

The J gene is TRBJ2-5, the V gene TRBV5-1, with D uncertain. The germline CDR1 and CDR2 sequences are SGHRS and YFSETQ. The CDR3 loop spans 13 amino acids. Trimming took 4 bases from V and 3 from J, leaving 10 bases between them. The CDR3 sequence: CASSKDGKETQYF. The CDR3 nucleotides are TGCGCCAGCAGCAAGGACGGAAAAGAGACCCAGTACTTC.

The genes are TRBV15 and TRBJ2-1; the match to TRBD2 covers 9 bases. From germline, CDR1 is LNHNV and CDR2 YYDKDF (reference sequence). The CDR3 is made up of 14 amino acids. V was clipped by 9 bases and J by 4 bases; unmatched bases: 7. CDR3 amino acids: CATERTSEYNEQFF. In nucleotides, the CDR3 is TGTGCCACTGAACGGACTAGCGAGTACAATGAGCAGTTCTTC.

The chain has TRBV24-1 and TRBJ2-5, with TRBD2 identical over 8 bases. Trimming took 5 bases from V and 1 from J; bases not matched to a gene: 5. The CDR3 extends over 15 amino acids. Germline loops: CDR1 KGHDR, CDR2 SFDVKD. CDR3 nucleotide sequence: TGTGCCACCAGTGCAGGGACTAGGGCCCAAGAGACCCAGTACTTC. It specifies CATSAGTRAQETQYF.

This chain uses TRBV7-2 with TRBJ1-1, with TRBD1 identical over 8 bases. V gave up 0 bases and J gave up 5 bases; unmatched junction bases: 17. Germline CDR1 SGHTA, CDR2 FQGNSA. The CDR3 is made up of 19 amino acids. The chain's CDR3 is CASSLASAGGWLRRTEAFF. CDR3 bases: TGTGCCAGCAGCTTAGCGTCGGCAGGGGGCTGGTTAAGGAGGACTGAAGCTTTCTTT.

The chain has TRBV6-5 and TRBJ1-2; no clear D gene. The V gene's germline CDR1 is MNHEY and CDR2 SVGAGI. The CDR3 runs 12 residues. V lost 11 bases and J lost 5, with 15 bases in between. CDR3 bases: TGTGCCTCGACGGTTATACCTTATGGCTACACCTTC. This sequence encodes CASTVIPYGYTF.

The chain links TRBV19 to TRBJ1-1; no clear D gene. The ends were cut back, 5 bases at V and 5 bases at J, with 9 bases in the middle. The CDR3 length is 12 residues. Germline V gene data show CDR1 as LNHDA and CDR2 as SQIVND (reference sequence). Here the CDR3 reads CASSGSKTEAFF. DNA of the CDR3: TGTGCCAGTAGTGGATCGAAAACTGAAGCTTTCTTT. Full variable domain (rest looked up from reference TRBV19 and TRBJ1-1): DGGITQSPKYLFRKEGQNVTLSCEQNLNHDAMYWYRQDPGQGLRLIYYSQIVNDFQKGDIAEGYSVSREKKESFPLTVTSAQKNPTAFYLCASSGSKTEAFFGQGTRLTVV.

The gene calls are TRBV27 and TRBJ2-1; D ambiguous. Looked up from germline, CDR1 is MNHEY and CDR2 is SMNVEV (reference sequence). V was trimmed by 5 bases and J by 5 bases, leaving 13 bases between them. The CDR3 extends over 14 amino acids. CDR3: CASSRAVPHNEQFF. The CDR3 coding sequence is TGTGCCAGCAGTCGAGCCGTCCCCCACAATGAGCAGTTCTTC.

The CDR3 DNA sequence: TGTGCCACCAGTGATACCAGAAACAATCAGCCCCAGCATTTT. Its translation is CATSDTRNNQPQHF. The gene calls are TRBV24-1 and TRBJ1-5, with unresolved D. Per the germline V gene, CDR1 is KGHDR and CDR2 is SFDVKD. This CDR3 spans 14 amino acids. The V and J ends lost 3 bases and 3 bases respectively, with 8 bases between them.

The chain is built from TRBV13 and TRBJ2-2, with D unresolved. V lost 2 bases and J lost 0, with 7 bases in between. Germline CDR1 is PRHDT and CDR2 is FYEKMQ (reference sequence). This CDR3 contains 15 residues. The CDR3 DNA sequence: TGTGCCAGCAGCTTAAGGTGGTCGAACACCGGGGAGCTGTTTTTT. It encodes CASSLRWSNTGELFF. Filled out from reference TRBV13 and TRBJ2-2, the complete variable domain reads AAGVIQSPRHLIKEKRETATLKCYPIPRHDTVYWYQQGPGQDPQFLISFYEKMQSDKGSIPDRFSAQQFSDYHSELNMSSLELGDSALYFCASSLRWSNTGELFFGEGSRLTVL.

J is TRBJ2-5 and V is TRBV27; tentative D call: TRBD2 (6 bases). This CDR3 has 14 residues. Germline V CDR1 and CDR2: MNHEY, SMNVEV (reference sequence). The V end was cut by 2 bases, the J end by 3 bases, with 10 bases between. Written as DNA, the CDR3 is TGTGCCAGCAGTTTAGCGGGGCCGAAAGAGACCCAGTACTTC. This sequence encodes CASSLAGPKETQYF.